This note documents a single T cell receptor (beta chain) sequence. What it binds is not known. This may come from a read error, since a much larger clone is one base off. A sample-barcoded 5' primer and a J-beta primer mix were used in a second PCR of roughly 6 to 11 cycles. There were at least 3 million CDR3-containing paired-end reads obtained from each sample. TCRdb re-derived calls from the 5' RACE reads in MiXCR, one entry per CDR3 protein. The data contain about 580,000 distinct CDR3 sequences, roughly 43% of them singletons. Donor samples were obtained from healthy Caucasian individuals from Russia, aged about 6 to 95. This record belongs to a study of blood T cells in healthy people across ages. Study-level points and caveats: TCR beta diversity per million T cells fell roughly linearly with age.

Source material: blood. The source is an elderly man in good health.

CDR3 in DNA: TGTGCCAGCAGCCGAACTTGGGACAAGCAGTTCTTC. This encodes CASSRTWDKQFF. The chain recombines TRBV6-5 with TRBJ2-1; tentative D call: TRBD1 (6 bases). This CDR3 is 12 amino acids long. CDR1 and CDR2 (germline): MNHEY, SVGAGI. The V end was cut by 6 bases, the J end by 11 bases, with 14 bases between.